Included here is one T cell receptor beta chain sequence, with context. The antigen remains unidentified. This sample is drawn from a study of T cell responses to AZD1222 COVID-19 vaccine. Findings of the study overall: Nearly half of unique spike-specific TCRs reportedly avoided B.1.351 and B.1.1.7 mutated regions.

The germline gives CDR1 SGHRS, CDR2 YFSETQ. The CDR3 is made up of 16 amino acids. V lost 4 bases and J lost 3; bases outside the gene matches: 11. The method was immunoSEQ multiplex PCR; TCRdb's version includes in-frame clones alone and lacks a portion of them. The table includes 110,000 or so clones, 85% to 90% detected once. This receptor was identified in an adult who received the AZD1222 COVID-19 vaccine. The source material was peripheral blood, sampled 28 days after the second AZD1222 dose. The chain couples TRBV5-1 to TRBJ2-7; TRBD2 agrees at 9 bases. The CDR3 reads CASSLALGSGSYEQYF. The CDR3 DNA reads TGCGCCAGCAGCCTGGCCCTTGGTAGCGGGAGCTACGAGCAGTACTTC.